This T cell receptor beta chain originates from a study of cytomegalovirus exposure and HLA in healthy donors. Study-level points and caveats: It was reported in a later analysis that an Asian-associated ancestry cluster showed fewer N-insertions than the roughly 710-donor mean.

The PCR used 60 Vbeta and 13 Jbeta primers. Clones were sequenced by immunoSEQ multiplex PCR, and TCRdb holds only the in-frame ones, with some missing. The sample lists approximately 190,000 clones; roughly 76% were seen once. A note on this clone: Its antigen is unknown.

The V gene end was trimmed by 1 base and the J gene end by 6 bases; junction bases not matched to a gene: 5. The CDR3 is 14 amino acids. The germline V gene has CDR1 GTSNPN and CDR2 SVGIG (reference sequence). The V gene is TRBV30, the J gene TRBJ1-5; 8 nucleotides line up with TRBD1. The sample was PBMCs. The receptor comes from a woman aged 25 to 39 in good health and CMV-seropositive. CDR3 nucleotides: TGTGCCTGGAGTGCAGGGGGCGAAGGTCAGCCCCAGCATTTT. Encoded protein: CAWSAGGEGQPQHF.